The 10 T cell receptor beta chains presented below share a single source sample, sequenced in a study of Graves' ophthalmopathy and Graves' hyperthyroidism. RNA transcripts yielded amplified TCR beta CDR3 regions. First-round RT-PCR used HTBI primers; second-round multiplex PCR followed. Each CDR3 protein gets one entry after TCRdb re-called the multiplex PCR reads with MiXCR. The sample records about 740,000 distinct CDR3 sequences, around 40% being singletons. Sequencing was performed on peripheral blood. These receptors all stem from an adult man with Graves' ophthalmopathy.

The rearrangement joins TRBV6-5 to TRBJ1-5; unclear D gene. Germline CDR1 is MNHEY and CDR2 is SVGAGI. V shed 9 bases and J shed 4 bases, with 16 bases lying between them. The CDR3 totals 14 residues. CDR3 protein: CASGGNSLNQPQHF. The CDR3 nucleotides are TGTGCCAGTGGAGGGAATTCCCTAAATCAGCCCCAGCATTTT.

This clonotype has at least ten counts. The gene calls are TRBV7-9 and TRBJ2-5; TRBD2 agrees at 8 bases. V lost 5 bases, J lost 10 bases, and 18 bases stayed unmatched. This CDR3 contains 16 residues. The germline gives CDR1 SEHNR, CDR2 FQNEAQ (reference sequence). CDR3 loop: CASSPLGAGGPPGQYF. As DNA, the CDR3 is TGTGCCAGCAGCCCATTAGGGGCGGGGGGCCCCCCGGGCCAGTACTTC.

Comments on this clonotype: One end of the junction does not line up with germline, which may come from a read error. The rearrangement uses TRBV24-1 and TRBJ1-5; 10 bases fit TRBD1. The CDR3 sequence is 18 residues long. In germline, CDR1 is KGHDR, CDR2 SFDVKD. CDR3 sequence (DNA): TGTGCCAGCAGTTTATCGACGACAGGGGGCTGGAGCAATCAGCCCCAGCATTTT. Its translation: CASSLSTTGGWSNQPQHF.

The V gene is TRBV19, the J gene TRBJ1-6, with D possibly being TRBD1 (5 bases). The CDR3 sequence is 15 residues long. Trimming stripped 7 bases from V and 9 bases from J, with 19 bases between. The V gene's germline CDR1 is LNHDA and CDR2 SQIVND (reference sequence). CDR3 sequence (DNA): TGTGCCAGTACCCCGGGGCGCCTGTCATCTTCACCCCTCCACTTT. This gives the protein CASTPGRLSSSPLHF.

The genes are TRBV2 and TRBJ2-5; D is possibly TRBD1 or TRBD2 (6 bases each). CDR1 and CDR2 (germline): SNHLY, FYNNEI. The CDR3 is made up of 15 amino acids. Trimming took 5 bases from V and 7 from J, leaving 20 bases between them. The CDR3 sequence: CASSTQGTLGGTQYF. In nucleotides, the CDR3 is TGTGCCAGCAGTACTCAGGGGACACTGGGAGGGACCCAGTACTTC.

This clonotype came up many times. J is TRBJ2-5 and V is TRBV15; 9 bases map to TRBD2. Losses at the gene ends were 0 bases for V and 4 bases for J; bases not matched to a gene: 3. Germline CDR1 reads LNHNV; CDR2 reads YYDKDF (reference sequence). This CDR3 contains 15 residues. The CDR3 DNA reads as TGTGCCACCAGCAGAGATTCACTAGCGGGAGAGACCCAGTACTTC. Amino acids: CATSRDSLAGETQYF.

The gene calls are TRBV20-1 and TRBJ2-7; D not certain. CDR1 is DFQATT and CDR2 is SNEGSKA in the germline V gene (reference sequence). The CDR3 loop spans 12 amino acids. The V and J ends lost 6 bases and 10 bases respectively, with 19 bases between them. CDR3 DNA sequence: TGCAGTGCCCGAACACCCACGGAAGAACAGTACTTC. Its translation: CSARTPTEEQYF.

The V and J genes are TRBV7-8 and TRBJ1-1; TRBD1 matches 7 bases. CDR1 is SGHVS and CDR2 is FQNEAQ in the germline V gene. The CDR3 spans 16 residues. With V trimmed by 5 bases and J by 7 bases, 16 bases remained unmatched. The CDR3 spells CASSQEASYRDSEAFF. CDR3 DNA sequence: TGTGCCAGCAGCCAGGAAGCCTCCTACCGGGACAGTGAAGCTTTCTTT.

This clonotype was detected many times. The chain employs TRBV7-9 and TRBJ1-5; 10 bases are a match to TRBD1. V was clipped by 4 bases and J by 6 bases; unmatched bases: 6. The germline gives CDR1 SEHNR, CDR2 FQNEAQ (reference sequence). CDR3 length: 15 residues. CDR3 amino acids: CASSSGQGRSQPQHF. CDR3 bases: TGTGCCAGCAGCTCGGGACAGGGGAGAAGTCAGCCCCAGCATTTT.

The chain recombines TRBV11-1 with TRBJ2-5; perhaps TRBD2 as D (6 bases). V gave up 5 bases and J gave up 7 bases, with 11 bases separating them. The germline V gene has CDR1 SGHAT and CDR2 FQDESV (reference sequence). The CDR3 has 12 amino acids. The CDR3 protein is CASSRRAGTQYF. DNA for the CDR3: TGTGCCAGCAGCCGGAGGGCGGGGACCCAGTACTTC.